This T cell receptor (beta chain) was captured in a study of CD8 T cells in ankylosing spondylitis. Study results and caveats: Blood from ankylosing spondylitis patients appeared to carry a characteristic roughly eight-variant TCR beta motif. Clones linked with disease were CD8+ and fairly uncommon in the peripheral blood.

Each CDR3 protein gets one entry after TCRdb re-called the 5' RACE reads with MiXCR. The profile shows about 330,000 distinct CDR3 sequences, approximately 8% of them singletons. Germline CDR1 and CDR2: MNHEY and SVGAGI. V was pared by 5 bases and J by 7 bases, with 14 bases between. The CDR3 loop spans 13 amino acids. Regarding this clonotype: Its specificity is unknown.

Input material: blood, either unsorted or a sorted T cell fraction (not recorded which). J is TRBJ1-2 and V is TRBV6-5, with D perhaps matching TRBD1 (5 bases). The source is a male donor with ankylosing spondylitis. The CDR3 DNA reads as TGTGCCAGCAGTCGCGCAGGGACCGGTGGCTACACCTTC. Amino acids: CASSRAGTGGYTF.